This entry features one T cell receptor (beta chain) sequence. The target antigen is unknown. Thyroid ultrasound, orbital computed tomography, clinical symptoms, and serum thyroxine and TRAb underpinned diagnoses. Amplified regions were TCR beta CDR3 sequences from RNA transcripts. The HTBI set primed first-round TCR CDR3 RT-PCR. TCRdb used MiXCR to reprocess the multiplex PCR reads, holding one entry per CDR3 protein. The repertoire consists of hundreds of thousands of distinct CDR3 sequences, with around 25% occurring once and the leading ten covering 35% to 40%. The sample comes from a study of T cells in Graves' hyperthyroidism and ophthalmopathy. The germline CDR1 and CDR2 sequences are SEHNR and FQNEAQ (reference sequence). V was clipped by 3 bases and J by 7 bases, with 10 bases between them. The CDR3 contains 13 residues. Study-level findings and limits: Blood also held most thyroid clonotypes expanded beyond 0.001. Progression to ophthalmopathy was predicted a median of roughly seven months early.

Sequenced: blood. The TCR comes from a woman in her thirties or forties with Graves' ophthalmopathy. The chain has TRBV7-9 and TRBJ1-5; D is perhaps TRBD1 (5 bases). Here the CDR3 DNA reads TGTGCCAGCAGCTTCAGGGTCTTGCAGCCCCAGCATTTT. Translating it yields CASSFRVLQPQHF.